This is a list of T cell receptor beta chains from one sample in a study of blood T cell repertoires in COVID-19. Clones were read by immunoSEQ multiplex PCR, and TCRdb kept only the in-frame ones, dropping some. Of some 78,000 clones listed, 75% to 90% were seen once; the top ten hold 12%. Material: peripheral blood. These receptors were taken from a man in his sixties or seventies with active or convalescent COVID-19. Both conserved end residues are part of each CDR3. The order of the fields is D gene, clone size, J gene, V gene, CDR3 protein, CDR3 DNA. The D gene is left open where the match is weak. Only part of the rows carry a size: once, few, many, or a class if the clone is expanded.

TRBD1,-,TRBJ1-6,TRBV27,CASSLRPDRDYNSPLHF,TGTGCCAGCAGTTTAAGGCCCGACAGGGACTATAATTCACCCCTCCACTTT
TRBD1,-,TRBJ1-3,TRBV5-4,CASSKPGQGENTIYF,TGTGCCAGCAGCAAACCGGGACAGGGTGAAAACACCATATATTTT
-,-,TRBJ1-1,TRBV6-2/TRBV6-3,CASSPKSWGETEAFF,TGTGCCAGCAGCCCGAAGTCATGGGGGGAGACTGAAGCTTTCTTT
TRBD1,-,TRBJ1-4,TRBV5-5,CASSWGTATNEKLFF,TGTGCCAGCAGCTGGGGGACAGCAACTAATGAAAAACTGTTTTTT
-,-,TRBJ1-2,TRBV28,CATTGVYGYTF,TGTGCCACCACGGGGGTCTATGGCTACACCTTC
-,once,TRBJ1-4,TRBV25-1,CASSSLRGEKLFF,TGTGCCAGCAGTTCCCTACGGGGTGAAAAACTGTTTTTT
-,-,TRBJ2-3,TRBV24-1,CATSDPRGRDTSTDTQYF,TGTGCCACCAGTGATCCCCGGGGACGGGACACTAGCACAGATACGCAGTATTTT
-,-,TRBJ2-7,TRBV7-5,CARSLAPGQPTYEQYF,TGTGCCAGAAGCTTAGCTCCGGGACAGCCGACCTACGAGCAGTACTTC
TRBD1,-,TRBJ1-4,TRBV24-1,CATSDSGTGTEKLFF,TGTGCCACCAGTGATTCCGGGACAGGGACTGAAAAACTGTTTTTT
-,-,TRBJ1-2,TRBV28,CASSLWGGYTF,TGTGCCAGCAGTTTATGGGGCGGCTACACCTTC
-,-,TRBJ1-1,TRBV6-1,CASSEARLGLNTEAFF,TGTGCCAGCAGTGAAGCGCGGCTTGGGTTGAACACTGAAGCTTTCTTT
-,few,TRBJ1-5,TRBV6-5,CAGNRDLEGDQPQHF,TGTGCCGGAAACCGGGACCTCGAGGGGGATCAGCCCCAGCATTTT
-,-,TRBJ2-7,TRBV7-7,CASSARRGYEQYF,TGTGCCAGCAGCGCCCGACGCGGCTACGAGCAGTACTTC
TRBD1,once,TRBJ2-5,TRBV7-9,CASSPSNRDRAETQYF,TGTGCCAGCAGCCCCTCCAACCGGGACAGGGCGGAGACCCAGTACTTC
TRBD1,once,TRBJ2-1,TRBV10-3,CALGQLGEQFF,TGTGCCTTGGGACAGCTCGGGGAGCAGTTCTTC
-,-,TRBJ1-2,TRBV25-1,CASSRGLGYGYTF,TGTGCCAGCAGCAGGGGTCTCGGCTATGGCTACACCTTC
TRBD1,-,TRBJ2-3,TRBV11-3,CASSLGQGANTDTQYF,TGTGCCAGCAGCTTAGGGCAGGGGGCAAACACAGATACGCAGTATTTT